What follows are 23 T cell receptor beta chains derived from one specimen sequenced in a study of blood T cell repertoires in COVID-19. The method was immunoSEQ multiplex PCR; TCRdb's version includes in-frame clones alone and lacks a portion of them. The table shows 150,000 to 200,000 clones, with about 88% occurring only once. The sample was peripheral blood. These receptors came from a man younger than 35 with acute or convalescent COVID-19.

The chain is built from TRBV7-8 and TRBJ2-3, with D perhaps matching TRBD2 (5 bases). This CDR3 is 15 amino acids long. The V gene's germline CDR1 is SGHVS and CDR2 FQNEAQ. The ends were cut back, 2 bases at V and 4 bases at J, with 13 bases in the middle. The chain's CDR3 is CASSLSPGGSDTQYF. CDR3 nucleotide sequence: TGTGCCAGCAGCTTATCTCCAGGAGGCTCAGATACGCAGTATTTT.

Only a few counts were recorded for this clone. CDR3 in amino acids: CASSLLVRPGELFF. In nucleotides, the CDR3 is TGTGCCAGCAGCCTGCTAGTGAGACCCGGGGAGCTGTTTTTT. J is TRBJ2-2 and V is TRBV14, with D hard to call. This CDR3 contains 14 residues. Per the germline V gene, CDR1 is SGHDN and CDR2 is FVKESK. Trimming cost V 4 bases and J 6 bases, with 12 bases left between them.

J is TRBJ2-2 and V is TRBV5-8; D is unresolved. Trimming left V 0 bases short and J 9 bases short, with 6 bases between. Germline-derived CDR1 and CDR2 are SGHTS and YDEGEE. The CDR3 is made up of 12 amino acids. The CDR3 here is CASSLVRWELFF. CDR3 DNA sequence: TGTGCCAGCAGCTTGGTCCGTTGGGAGCTGTTTTTT.

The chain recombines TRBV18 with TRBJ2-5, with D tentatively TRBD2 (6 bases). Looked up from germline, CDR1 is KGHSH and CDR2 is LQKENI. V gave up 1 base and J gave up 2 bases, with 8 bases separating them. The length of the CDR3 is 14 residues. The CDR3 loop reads CASSPLGGQETQYF. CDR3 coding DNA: TGTGCCAGCTCACCACTGGGGGGACAAGAGACCCAGTACTTC.

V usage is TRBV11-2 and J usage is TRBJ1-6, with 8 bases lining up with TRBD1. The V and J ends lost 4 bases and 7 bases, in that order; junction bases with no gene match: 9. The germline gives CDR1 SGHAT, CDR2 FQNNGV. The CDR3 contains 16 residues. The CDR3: CASSSGQGRYNSPLHF. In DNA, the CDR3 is TGTGCCAGCAGCTCTGGACAGGGACGATACAATTCACCCCTCCACTTT.

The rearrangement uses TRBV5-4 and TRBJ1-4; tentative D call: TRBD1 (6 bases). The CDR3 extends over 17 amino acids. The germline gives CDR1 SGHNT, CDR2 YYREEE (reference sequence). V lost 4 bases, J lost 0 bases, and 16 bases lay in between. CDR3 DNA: TGTGCCAGCAGCAGGGGGGGAGAAGGGGCAACTAATGAAAAACTGTTTTTT. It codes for CASSRGGEGATNEKLFF.

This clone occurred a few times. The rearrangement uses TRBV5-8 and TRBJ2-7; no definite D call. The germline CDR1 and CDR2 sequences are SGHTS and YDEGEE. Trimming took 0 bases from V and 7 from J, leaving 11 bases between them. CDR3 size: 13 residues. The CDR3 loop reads CASSLDWLEEQYV. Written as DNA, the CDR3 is TGTGCCAGCAGCTTGGATTGGTTGGAGGAGCAGTACGTC.

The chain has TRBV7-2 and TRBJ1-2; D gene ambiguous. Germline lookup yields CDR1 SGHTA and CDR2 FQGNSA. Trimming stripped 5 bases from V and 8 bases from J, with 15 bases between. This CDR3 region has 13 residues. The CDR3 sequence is CASSRFGDQGYTF. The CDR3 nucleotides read TGTGCCAGCAGCCGGTTCGGAGACCAGGGCTACACCTTC. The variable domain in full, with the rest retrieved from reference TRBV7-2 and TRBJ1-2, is GAGVSQSPSNKVTEKGKDVELRCDPISGHTALYWYRQSLGQGLEFLIYFQGNSAPDKSGLPSDRFSAERTGGSVSTLTIQRTQQEDSAVYLCASSRFGDQGYTFGSGTRLTVV.

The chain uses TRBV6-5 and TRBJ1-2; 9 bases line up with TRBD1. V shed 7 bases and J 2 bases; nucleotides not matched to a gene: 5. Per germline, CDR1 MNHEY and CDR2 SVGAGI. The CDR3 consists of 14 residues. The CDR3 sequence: CASIPGTGNYGYTF. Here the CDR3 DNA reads TGTGCCAGCATTCCCGGGACAGGGAACTATGGCTACACCTTC.

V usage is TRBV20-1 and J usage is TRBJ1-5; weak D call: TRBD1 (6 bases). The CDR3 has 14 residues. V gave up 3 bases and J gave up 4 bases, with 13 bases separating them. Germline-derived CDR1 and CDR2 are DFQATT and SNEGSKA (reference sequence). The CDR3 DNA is TGCAGTGCTAGTTTTAGGGGGAGAAATCAGCCCCAGCATTTT. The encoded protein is CSASFRGRNQPQHF.

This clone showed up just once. CDR3 DNA sequence: TGTGCCTGGAAGAAACCAACCGGGACAGGGCTCACTGAAGCTTTCTTT. Translation: CAWKKPTGTGLTEAFF. This chain connects TRBV30 to TRBJ1-1; 9 bases match TRBD1. CDR3 length equals 16 residues. Germline V CDR1 and CDR2: GTSNPN, SVGIG (reference sequence). The ends lost 4 bases at V and 4 bases at J; junction bases unmatched: 13.

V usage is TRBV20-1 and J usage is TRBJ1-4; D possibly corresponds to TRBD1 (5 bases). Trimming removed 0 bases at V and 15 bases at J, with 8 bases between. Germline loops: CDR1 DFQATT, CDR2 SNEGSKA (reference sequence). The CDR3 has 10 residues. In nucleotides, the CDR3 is TGCAGTGCTAGAGACAGGGATGTGTTTTTT. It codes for CSARDRDVFF.

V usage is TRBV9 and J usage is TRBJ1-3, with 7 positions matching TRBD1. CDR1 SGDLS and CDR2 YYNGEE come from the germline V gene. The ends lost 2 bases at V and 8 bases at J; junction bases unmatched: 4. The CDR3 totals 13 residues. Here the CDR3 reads CASSVTGQDTIYF. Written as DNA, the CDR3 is TGTGCCAGCAGCGTGACAGGGCAAGACACCATATATTTT.

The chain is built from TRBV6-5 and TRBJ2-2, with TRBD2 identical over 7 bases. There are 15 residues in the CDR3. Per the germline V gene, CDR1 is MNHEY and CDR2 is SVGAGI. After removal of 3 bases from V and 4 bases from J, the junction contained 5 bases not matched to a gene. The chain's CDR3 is CASSYEPGGTGELFF. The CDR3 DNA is TGTGCCAGCAGTTATGAACCGGGGGGCACCGGGGAGCTGTTTTTT.

The CDR3 is CASMEGSSGNTIYF. In nucleotides, the CDR3 is TGTGCCAGTATGGAGGGAAGCTCTGGAAACACCATATATTTT. This chain connects TRBV19 to TRBJ1-3; D ambiguous. CDR3 length equals 14 residues. V lost 7 bases, J lost 0 bases, and 10 bases lay in between. The germline gives CDR1 LNHDA, CDR2 SQIVND (reference sequence).

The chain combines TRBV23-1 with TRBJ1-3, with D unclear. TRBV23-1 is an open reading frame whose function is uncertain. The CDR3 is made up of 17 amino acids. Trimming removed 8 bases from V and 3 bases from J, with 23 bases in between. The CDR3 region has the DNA TGCGCCAGCCGACCCCGACACCATTACCCTTTTGGAAACACCATATATTTT. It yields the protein CASRPRHHYPFGNTIYF.

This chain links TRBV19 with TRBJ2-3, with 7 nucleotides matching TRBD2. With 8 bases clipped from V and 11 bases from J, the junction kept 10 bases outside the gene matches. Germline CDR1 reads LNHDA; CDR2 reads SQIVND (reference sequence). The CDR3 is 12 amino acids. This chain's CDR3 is CASGERTRRQYF. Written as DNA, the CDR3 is TGTGCCAGTGGAGAACGGACTAGGCGGCAGTATTTT. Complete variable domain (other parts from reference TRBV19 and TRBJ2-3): DGGITQSPKYLFRKEGQNVTLSCEQNLNHDAMYWYRQDPGQGLRLIYYSQIVNDFQKGDIAEGYSVSREKKESFPLTVTSAQKNPTAFYLCASGERTRRQYFGPGTRLTVL.

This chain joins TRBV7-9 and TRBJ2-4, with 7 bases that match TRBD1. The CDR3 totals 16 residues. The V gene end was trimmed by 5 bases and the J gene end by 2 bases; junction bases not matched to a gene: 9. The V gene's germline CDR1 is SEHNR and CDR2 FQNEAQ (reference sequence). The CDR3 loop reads CASSPDRASSKNIQYF. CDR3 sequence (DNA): TGTGCCAGCAGCCCCGACAGGGCTTCATCCAAAAACATTCAGTACTTC. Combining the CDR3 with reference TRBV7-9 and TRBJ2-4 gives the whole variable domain DTGVSQNPRHKITKRGQNVTFRCDPISEHNRLYWYRQTLGQGPEFLTYFQNEAQLEKSRLLSDRFSAERPKGSFSTLEIQRTEQGDSAMYLCASSPDRASSKNIQYFGAGTRLSVL.

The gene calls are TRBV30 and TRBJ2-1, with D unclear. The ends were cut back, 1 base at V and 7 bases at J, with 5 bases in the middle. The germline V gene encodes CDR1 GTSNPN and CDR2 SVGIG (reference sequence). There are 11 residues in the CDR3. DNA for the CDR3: TGTGCCTGGAGTGCCCGTAATGAGCAGTTCTTC. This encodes CAWSARNEQFF. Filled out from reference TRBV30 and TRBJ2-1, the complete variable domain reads SQTIHQWPATLVQPVGSPLSLECTVEGTSNPNLYWYRQAAGRGLQLLFYSVGIGQISSEVPQNLSASRPQDRQFILSSKKLLLSDSGFYLCAWSARNEQFFGPGTRLTVL.

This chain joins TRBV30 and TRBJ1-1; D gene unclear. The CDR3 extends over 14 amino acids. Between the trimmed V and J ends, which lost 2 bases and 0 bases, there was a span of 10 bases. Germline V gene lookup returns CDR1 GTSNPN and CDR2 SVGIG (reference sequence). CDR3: CAWSSGLMNTEAFF. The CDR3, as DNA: TGTGCCTGGAGTTCCGGACTTATGAACACTGAAGCTTTCTTT.

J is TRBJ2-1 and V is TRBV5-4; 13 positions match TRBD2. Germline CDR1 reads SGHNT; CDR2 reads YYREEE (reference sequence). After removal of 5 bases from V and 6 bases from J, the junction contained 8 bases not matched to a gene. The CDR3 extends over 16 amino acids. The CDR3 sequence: CASRRQGLAGFNEQFF. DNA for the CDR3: TGTGCCAGCAGACGGCAGGGACTAGCGGGGTTCAATGAGCAGTTCTTC.

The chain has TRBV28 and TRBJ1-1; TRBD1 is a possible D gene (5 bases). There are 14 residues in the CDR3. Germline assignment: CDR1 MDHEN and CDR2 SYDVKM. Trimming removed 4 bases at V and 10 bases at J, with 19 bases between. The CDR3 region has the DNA TGTGCCAGCAGTTCCCCAGGGAGGGGTGATGGAGCTTTCTTT. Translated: CASSSPGRGDGAFF.

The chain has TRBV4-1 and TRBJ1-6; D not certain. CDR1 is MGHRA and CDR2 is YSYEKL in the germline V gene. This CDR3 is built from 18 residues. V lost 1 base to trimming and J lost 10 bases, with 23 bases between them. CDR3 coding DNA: TGCGCCAGCAGCCAAGTAAGTAGGGTGACAAGGTCGGGGTCACCCCTCCACTTT. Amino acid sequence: CASSQVSRVTRSGSPLHF.